Detailed here is one T cell receptor beta chain. From the RT-PCR reads, TCRdb called clonotypes with MiXCR, one entry per CDR3 protein. The sample holds about 160,000 distinct CDR3 sequences; 24% are singletons and the top ten take 25% to 30%. With 3 bases removed from V and 1 base from J, the gap between germline ends came to 15 bases. The CDR3 runs 16 residues. Germline loops: CDR1 KGHSH, CDR2 LQKENI. This entry comes from a study of patients and donors after allogeneic stem cell transplantation. This rearrangement joins TRBV18 to TRBJ1-1, with D perhaps TRBD1 (5 bases). This receptor was taken from a human donor who was either an allogeneic HSCT recipient or a stem cell or donor lymphocyte infusion donor (not recorded which). It is not recorded whose cells these are; they may come from a transplant donor. Sequencing was performed on blood, either unsorted or a sorted T cell fraction (not recorded which). CDR3 loop: CASSPFPGQGNTEAFF. In DNA form, the CDR3 reads TGTGCCAGCTCACCGTTCCCTGGGCAGGGGAACACTGAAGCTTTCTTT.